This entry lists 18 T cell receptor beta chains sequenced from one sample in a study of shared clonotypes between healthy human individuals. Here immunoSEQ multiplex PCR was the method, and the copy in TCRdb shows in-frame clones only, minus some. The profile shows around 2.1 million clones, around 95% of them singletons. Sequencing input: naive CD4+ T cells sorted from blood. The subset denotes: CD45RA+ positively selected. Receptors originate from a man between 18 and 35 years old in good health.

This chain links TRBV11-3 with TRBJ2-1; 10 bases agree with TRBD2. V lost 0 bases, J lost 9 bases, and 2 bases stayed unmatched. Germline V gives CDR1 SGHNT, CDR2 YENEEA. The length of the CDR3 is 14 residues. CDR3: CASSLDWTSGEQFF. The CDR3 DNA is TGTGCCAGCAGCTTAGATTGGACTAGCGGTGAGCAGTTCTTC.

The V and J genes are TRBV29-1 and TRBJ2-4, with D uncertain. V lost 5 bases and J lost 0, with 5 bases in between. Germline V gene lookup returns CDR1 SQVTM and CDR2 ANQGSEA. This CDR3 has 12 amino acids. For the CDR3, the DNA is TGCAGCGTTATAGGAGCCAAAAACATTCAGTACTTC. This sequence encodes CSVIGAKNIQYF.

The chain links TRBV5-1 to TRBJ2-6; the D is unclear. The V gene's germline CDR1 is SGHRS and CDR2 YFSETQ. CDR3 length equals 15 residues. Trimming shortened V by 3 bases and J by 0 bases, and 7 bases separated the two germline ends. The CDR3 region is CASSSQSSGANVLTF. CDR3 in DNA: TGCGCCAGCAGCTCACAGAGCTCTGGGGCCAACGTCCTGACTTTC.

As for this clone: The same CDR3 also results from other DNA sequences found in this sample. The rearrangement joins TRBV5-1 to TRBJ2-2, with 7 bases fitting TRBD2. Per the germline V gene, CDR1 is SGHRS and CDR2 is YFSETQ. J was trimmed by 2 bases and V by 4 bases; bases with no gene match: 2. This CDR3 has 14 amino acids. The CDR3 region is CASSRTRNTGELFF. The CDR3 region has the DNA TGCGCCAGCAGCCGGACTAGAAACACCGGGGAGCTGTTTTTT.

CDR3 in amino acids: CASSVAVYRGNSPLHF. The CDR3 DNA reads TGTGCCAGCAGCGTAGCCGTTTACCGGGGGAATTCACCCCTCCACTTT. The chain couples TRBV9 to TRBJ1-6; D may be TRBD1 (5 bases). The V gene lost 0 bases and the J gene lost 7 bases, with 14 bases spanning the gap. This CDR3 spans 16 amino acids. Looked up from germline, CDR1 is SGDLS and CDR2 is YYNGEE.

This chain connects TRBV4-1 to TRBJ1-1, with 11 positions matching TRBD1. V gave up 3 bases and J gave up 5 bases; unmatched junction bases: 8. The CDR3 has 16 amino acids. Per the germline V gene, CDR1 is MGHRA and CDR2 is YSYEKL. The DNA of the CDR3 is TGCGCCAGCAGCCATCCGAAGGGACAGGGGGGGACTGAAGCTTTCTTT. Its translation is CASSHPKGQGGTEAFF.

V is TRBV6-1 and J is TRBJ1-2; D might be TRBD1 (6 bases). V gave up 6 bases and J gave up 8 bases, with 22 bases separating them. CDR3 length: 15 residues. CDR1 MNHNS and CDR2 SASEGT come from the germline V gene. CDR3 sequence: CASSVHQDRRLGYTF. The CDR3 coding sequence is TGTGCCAGCAGCGTACATCAGGACAGACGATTGGGCTACACCTTC.

The chain carries TRBV7-6 and TRBJ1-5; no definite D call. V dropped 5 bases and J dropped 2 bases, with 13 bases sitting between them. CDR1 and CDR2 (germline): SGHVS, FNYEAQ. CDR3 size: 15 residues. The CDR3 reads CASSVSAAGNQPQHF. In nucleotides, the CDR3 is TGTGCCAGCAGCGTATCAGCAGCTGGCAATCAGCCCCAGCATTTT.

This clone is a singleton in its sample. The chain combines TRBV9 with TRBJ2-2; D is perhaps TRBD2 (6 bases). The CDR3 totals 15 residues. Trimming removed 3 bases at V and 0 bases at J, with 9 bases between. Germline V gene sequence: CDR1 SGDLS, CDR2 YYNGEE. This CDR3 reads CASSAGESNTGELFF. The CDR3 DNA is TGTGCCAGCAGCGCGGGGGAGTCGAACACCGGGGAGCTGTTTTTT.

Concerning this clone itself: This same CDR3 is encoded by further DNA sequences in the sample. V usage is TRBV6-6 and J usage is TRBJ2-7, with TRBD2 matching over 13 bases. The ends lost 6 bases at V and 3 bases at J; junction bases unmatched: 2. This CDR3 is 14 amino acids long. Germline CDR1 is MNHNY and CDR2 is SVGAGI (reference sequence). The CDR3 reads CASSRTSGGYEQYF. The CDR3 DNA is TGTGCCAGCAGCCGGACTAGCGGGGGCTACGAGCAGTACTTC.

The V call is TRBV6-5, the J call TRBJ1-5; the D is unclear. The CDR3 is 13 residues long. V dropped 5 bases and J dropped 3 bases, with 8 bases sitting between them. CDR1 is MNHEY, CDR2 SVGAGI, per germline. Written as DNA, the CDR3 is TGTGCCAGCAGTAGCCCGCTCAATCAGCCCCAGCATTTT. Encoded protein: CASSSPLNQPQHF.

This clone was seen once. The chain joins TRBV5-1 to TRBJ2-3; D call uncertain. The CDR3 consists of 14 residues. V was pared by 1 base and J by 4 bases, with 10 bases between. Germline V CDR1 and CDR2: SGHRS, YFSETQ. CDR3 nucleotide sequence: TGCGCCAGCAGCTTGAGGGCAAATCCAGATACGCAGTATTTT. It codes for CASSLRANPDTQYF.

The chain recombines TRBV7-9 with TRBJ2-3; 10 nucleotides agree with TRBD1. The germline gives CDR1 SEHNR, CDR2 FQNEAQ (reference sequence). This CDR3 is built from 15 residues. V was pared by 5 bases and J by 4 bases, with 6 bases of the junction left unmatched. The CDR3, as DNA: TGTGCCAGCAGCCCCCGGGACAGGGGTCCAGATACGCAGTATTTT. Its translation: CASSPRDRGPDTQYF.

The V call is TRBV30, the J call TRBJ2-7, with TRBD2 identical over 11 bases. This CDR3 has 14 amino acids. Germline loops: CDR1 GTSNPN, CDR2 SVGIG (reference sequence). V dropped 1 base and J dropped 4; count of bases not matched to a gene: 3. As DNA, the CDR3 is TGTGCCTGGAGTGGACTAGCGGGAAGATACGAGCAGTACTTC. It encodes CAWSGLAGRYEQYF.

J is TRBJ2-1 and V is TRBV6-5; TRBD2 aligns across 9 bases. Per the germline V gene, CDR1 is MNHEY and CDR2 is SVGAGI. V shed 6 bases, J shed 3 bases, and the junction held 6 bases outside the gene matches. The CDR3 spans 15 residues. CDR3 bases: TGTGCCAGCAGGCCGGGACTAGCAGACTACAATGAGCAGTTCTTC. Its protein is CASRPGLADYNEQFF.

This chain uses TRBV5-1 with TRBJ2-7; D is perhaps TRBD2 (6 bases). This CDR3 comprises 15 residues. Germline CDR1 reads SGHRS; CDR2 reads YFSETQ. The V gene lost 3 bases and the J gene lost 3 bases, with 16 bases spanning the gap. The CDR3 loop reads CASSSDPAGLYEQYF. Written as DNA, the CDR3 is TGCGCCAGCAGCTCGGACCCCGCGGGGCTCTACGAGCAGTACTTC.

J is TRBJ2-1 and V is TRBV5-1, with D possibly being TRBD2 (6 bases). The CDR3 is 13 amino acids. Germline V lookup: CDR1 SGHRS, CDR2 YFSETQ. The V end lost 4 bases, the J end lost 5 bases, and 10 bases lay between the germline ends. The CDR3 nucleotides are TGCGCCAGCAGCCGTGGCGGGGACAATGAGCAGTTCTTC. It is translated as CASSRGGDNEQFF.

This clone was picked up one time. Other nucleotide sequences from this sample produce the same CDR3. CDR3 loop: CASSQDLGEQYF. In DNA form, the CDR3 reads TGTGCCAGCAGCCAAGATTTGGGCGAGCAGTACTTC. V and J are TRBV4-2 and TRBJ2-7; D remains unclear. CDR1 and CDR2 from the germline V gene are LGHNA and YNFKEQ. The CDR3 consists of 12 residues. V lost 0 bases and J lost 6, with 6 bases in between.